The 20 T cell receptor beta chains given below trace back to one sample, sequenced in a study of blood T cell repertoires in COVID-19. Repertoires were generated with immunoSEQ multiplex PCR, while TCRdb's copy carries only in-frame clones and drops some. The sample lists under 55,000 clones; about nine tenths were seen once. Sequencing was carried out using peripheral blood. These receptors were collected from a human donor in a cohort sampled during active COVID-19.

V gene TRBV6-4 combines with J gene TRBJ2-7; D may be TRBD2 (5 bases). Trimming shortened V by 1 base and J by 0 bases, and 13 bases separated the two germline ends. The CDR3 totals 16 residues. Per germline, CDR1 MRHNA and CDR2 SNTAGT. The CDR3 sequence: CASSDWRQPSSYEQYF. The CDR3 DNA is TGTGCCAGCAGTGACTGGAGGCAGCCAAGCTCCTACGAGCAGTACTTC.

This clone was found a few times. This chain connects TRBV12-5 to TRBJ1-3; D may be TRBD1 (5 bases). V gave up 1 base and J gave up 4 bases, with 8 bases separating them. Germline CDR1 LGHNT, CDR2 FRNRAP. The CDR3 sequence is 14 residues long. CDR3 in amino acids: CASGLGQPGNTIYF. The CDR3 nucleotides are TGTGCTAGTGGTTTGGGACAGCCGGGAAACACCATATATTTT.

A few counts support this clone. The rearrangement uses TRBV6-1 and TRBJ2-7, with D possibly being TRBD2 (6 bases). The V end lost 1 base, the J end lost 3 bases, and 10 bases lay between the germline ends. Germline V lookup: CDR1 MNHNS, CDR2 SASEGT. The CDR3 runs 14 residues. CDR3 loop: CASSEGVAVYEQYV. CDR3 coding DNA: TGTGCCAGCAGTGAAGGGGTAGCGGTCTACGAGCAGTACGTC.

The V gene is TRBV6-2 or TRBV6-3, the J gene TRBJ1-1; D is unresolved. Trimming removed 0 bases at V and 1 base at J, with 3 bases between. Germline CDR1 and CDR2: MNHEY and SVGEGT. The CDR3 covers 13 residues. CDR3 nucleotide sequence: TGTGCCAGCAGTTACTCGAGGAACACTGAAGCTTTCTTT. Protein product: CASSYSRNTEAFF.

The gene calls are TRBV6-5 and TRBJ1-4; D remains ambiguous. The CDR3 consists of 11 residues. CDR1 is MNHEY and CDR2 is SVGAGI in the germline V gene. V lost 6 bases to trimming and J lost 8 bases, with 7 bases between them. The CDR3 DNA reads TGTGCCAGCAGGCTACAGGAAAAACTGTTTTTT. Amino acids: CASRLQEKLFF.

The rearrangement uses TRBV4-1 and TRBJ1-2; TRBD1 matches at 7 bases. Germline V lookup: CDR1 MGHRA, CDR2 YSYEKL. Trimming took 3 bases from V and 5 from J; bases not matched to a gene: 9. CDR3 length: 15 amino acids. Here the CDR3 reads CASSQPLQGLYGYTF. The CDR3 DNA is TGCGCCAGCAGCCAGCCCCTACAGGGGTTATATGGCTACACCTTC.

Remarks on this clone: An end of the junction differs from the germline gene, which may be a read error. The sample has other DNA sequences that encode this CDR3 too. The V gene is TRBV10-1, the J gene TRBJ2-5; TRBD2 matches 7 bases. The CDR3 contains 15 residues. Germline V gene data show CDR1 as WNHNN and CDR2 as SYGVQD (reference sequence). DNA for the CDR3: TGTGCCAGCAGTCAGGCGGGAGTTGGACAAGAGACCCAGTACTTC. Translation: CASSQAGVGQETQYF.

This chain links TRBV7-2 with TRBJ1-2, with 9 bases aligning to TRBD1. Germline V gene lookup returns CDR1 SGHTA and CDR2 FQGNSA. CDR3 length equals 17 residues. The trim removed 5 bases at V and 2 bases at J, leaving 12 bases unmatched. This CDR3 reads CASSAPGQGGRNYGYTF. CDR3 nucleotides: TGTGCCAGCAGCGCTCCGGGACAGGGAGGCCGCAACTATGGCTACACCTTC. Together with reference TRBV7-2 and TRBJ1-2, the CDR3 gives the full variable domain: GAGVSQSPSNKVTEKGKDVELRCDPISGHTALYWYRQSLGQGLEFLIYFQGNSAPDKSGLPSDRFSAERTGGSVSTLTIQRTQQEDSAVYLCASSAPGQGGRNYGYTFGSGTRLTVV.

The rearrangement links TRBV3-1 (or the pseudogene TRBV3-2) to TRBJ1-2; weak D call: TRBD1 (6 bases). The CDR3 is 17 amino acids. Germline lookup yields CDR1 LGHDT and CDR2 YNNKEL (reference sequence). Trimming removed 4 bases from V and 2 bases from J, with 20 bases in between. The CDR3 sequence is CASSLSTLQGPNYGYTF. The DNA for the CDR3 is TGTGCCAGCAGCCTTTCGACACTACAGGGTCCAAACTATGGCTACACCTTC.

The rearrangement uses TRBV7-9 and TRBJ1-4; D possibly corresponds to TRBD1 (6 bases). In germline, CDR1 is SEHNR, CDR2 FQNEAQ (reference sequence). The V end lost 3 bases, the J end lost 0 bases, and 11 bases lay between the germline ends. The CDR3 runs 16 residues. The CDR3: CASSFFRGPTNEKLFF. CDR3 sequence (DNA): TGTGCCAGCAGCTTTTTCAGGGGTCCAACTAATGAAAAACTGTTTTTT.

This chain joins TRBV11-2 and TRBJ2-7; TRBD1 matches at 7 bases. J lost 0 bases, V lost 5 bases, and 7 bases had no gene match. The CDR3 is made up of 15 amino acids. The germline V gene has CDR1 SGHAT and CDR2 FQNNGV. The CDR3 DNA reads as TGTGCCAGCAGCATAGGACAGGCTAGCTCCTACGAGCAGTACTTC. Translated, it gives CASSIGQASSYEQYF.

This clone was observed a few times. V is TRBV14 and J is TRBJ1-1, with D perhaps TRBD1 (5 bases). Deletions cut 0 bases from V and 5 bases from J, with 13 bases between. Germline values: CDR1 SGHDN, CDR2 FVKESK. There are 15 residues in the CDR3. CDR3 nucleotide sequence: TGTGCCAGCAGCCAAGAATATGGGGCGGATACTGAAGCTTTCTTT. Translating gives CASSQEYGADTEAFF.

This chain links TRBV19 with TRBJ1-3; 8 nucleotides line up with TRBD1. There are 16 residues in the CDR3. Trimming took 5 bases from V and 2 from J; bases not matched to a gene: 8. Looked up from germline, CDR1 is LNHDA and CDR2 is SQIVND (reference sequence). The CDR3 sequence: CASSETGGSTGNTIYF. CDR3 sequence (DNA): TGTGCCAGTAGTGAAACAGGGGGTTCAACTGGAAACACCATATATTTT.

CDR3 DNA sequence: TGTGCCAGCAGCTTGTCGCCGGGACTAGCGGGGTACGAGCAGTACGTC. This codes for CASSLSPGLAGYEQYV. The rearrangement joins TRBV5-4 to TRBJ2-7, with 13 nucleotides matching TRBD2. This CDR3 is 16 amino acids long. The junction had 5 bases not matched to a gene; V was cut back by 1 base and J by 4 bases. CDR1 SGHNT and CDR2 YYREEE come from the germline V gene (reference sequence).

The chain links TRBV18 to TRBJ1-2; 7 nucleotides match TRBD1. Germline CDR1 is KGHSH and CDR2 is LQKENI. CDR3 length equals 15 residues. V was pared by 1 base and J by 4 bases, with 6 bases of the junction left unmatched. The CDR3 DNA is TGTGCCAGCTCACCACAGACAGGGAGTAGCTATGGCTACACCTTC. Protein sequence: CASSPQTGSSYGYTF.

This clone has just one count. The genes are TRBV5-8 and TRBJ1-1; D remains ambiguous. The V end lost 4 bases, the J end lost 1 base, and 11 bases lay between the germline ends. Germline assignment: CDR1 SGHTS and CDR2 YDEGEE. The CDR3 consists of 14 residues. The CDR3 DNA sequence: TGTGCCAGCAGCCGCGGTCGGGGGAACACTGAAGCTTTCTTT. Protein sequence: CASSRGRGNTEAFF.

The chain uses TRBV11-2 and TRBJ1-4, with TRBD1 matching 9 bases. The V gene end was trimmed by 5 bases and the J gene end by 4 bases; junction bases not matched to a gene: 11. The CDR3 loop spans 17 amino acids. Germline CDR1 SGHAT, CDR2 FQNNGV. CDR3 coding DNA: TGTGCCAGCAGCGCGGACAGGGGCCAGAATAGTAATGAAAAACTGTTTTTT. Translating gives CASSADRGQNSNEKLFF. The full variable domain, with the rest looked up from reference TRBV11-2 and TRBJ1-4, is EAGVAQSPRYKIIEKRQSVAFWCNPISGHATLYWYQQILGQGPKLLIQFQNNGVVDDSQLPKDRFSAERLKGVDSTLKIQPAKLEDSAVYLCASSADRGQNSNEKLFFGSGTQLSVL.

V gene TRBV7-9 combines with J gene TRBJ1-5, with D unresolved. Trimming took 5 bases from V and 6 from J, leaving 11 bases between them. This CDR3 is 13 amino acids long. Germline V gene sequence: CDR1 SEHNR, CDR2 FQNEAQ (reference sequence). CDR3 region: CASSPQNRQPQHF. The CDR3 nucleotides read TGTGCCAGCAGCCCACAGAACCGTCAGCCCCAGCATTTT.

The genes are TRBV3-1 (or the pseudogene TRBV3-2) and TRBJ2-1; perhaps TRBD2 as D (6 bases). The CDR3 sequence is 16 residues long. Deletions cut 5 bases from V and 8 bases from J, with 22 bases between. Germline assignment: CDR1 LGHDT and CDR2 YNNKEL (reference sequence). The CDR3 DNA reads TGTGCCAGCAGCTCCCAACTAGGATGGTTAGCGGATGAGCAGTTCTTC. It codes for CASSSQLGWLADEQFF.

This rearrangement joins TRBV7-8 to TRBJ2-7; D not resolved. Between the trimmed V and J ends, which lost 1 base and 3 bases, there was a span of 7 bases. CDR1 is SGHVS and CDR2 is FQNEAQ in the germline V gene. This CDR3 is built from 13 residues. The CDR3 protein is CASSLETDYEQYF. The DNA of the CDR3 is TGTGCCAGCAGCTTAGAAACAGACTACGAGCAGTACTTC. The variable domain in full, with the rest retrieved from reference TRBV7-8 and TRBJ2-7, is GAGVSQSPRYKVAKRGQDVALRCDPISGHVSLFWYQQALGQGPEFLTYFQNEAQLDKSGLPSDRFFAERPEGSVSTLKIQRTQQEDSAVYLCASSLETDYEQYFGPGTRLTVT.